The clone carrying this TCR beta chain was seen only once. The antigen remains undetermined. The conserved closing phenylalanine or tryptophan is absent in this CDR3, likely reflecting a read error. The limits of the CDR3 on the DNA are not certain, so only TCRdb's listed CDR3 is given. The CDR3 adds up to 10 amino acids, both ends counted. Germline-derived CDR1 and CDR2 are SGHTA and FQGTGA. The assay was immunoSEQ multiplex PCR, and TCRdb's table has in-frame clones only and misses some. The table lists more than 550,000 clones, about 90% of them singletons. The source of the sample is a study of shared clonotypes between healthy human individuals. Whole-study findings and limits: Even with large depth, rarefaction showed that sorted-subset sequencing was incomplete.

The sequenced sample consisted of memory CD8+ T cells from PBMCs. Noted subset: CD45RO+ cells pooled with CCR7-negative TemRA cells. The V call is TRBV7-3, the J call TRBJ2-7; TRBD2 reflects the table's D call only, with no check against the DNA. The TCR originated in a man aged 18 to 30 in good health. Some clones in this sample may be carry-over from other donors' samples. CDR3 residues: CASSLAQREL.